The 30 T cell receptor beta chains in this list originate from one sample, sequenced in a study of blood T cell repertoires in COVID-19. Produced via immunoSEQ multiplex PCR; TCRdb's table is partial and in-frame only. The sample lists around 46,000 clones, 70% to 85% occurring once. Specimen: peripheral blood. Receptors originate from a human donor in a cohort sampled during active COVID-19.

The chain recombines TRBV5-1 with TRBJ1-1; D perhaps matches TRBD1 (5 bases). The CDR3 extends over 14 amino acids. In germline, CDR1 is SGHRS, CDR2 YFSETQ. Deletions cut 6 bases from V and 1 base from J, with 13 bases between. The CDR3 nucleotides are TGCGCCAGCAATCCGGGGGGTGGGAACACTGAAGCTTTCTTT. Its protein product is CASNPGGGNTEAFF. Full variable domain (outside the CDR3, taken from reference TRBV5-1 and TRBJ1-1): KAGVTQTPRYLIKTRGQQVTLSCSPISGHRSVSWYQQTPGQGLQFLFEYFSETQRNKGNFPGRFSGRQFSNSRSEMNVSTLELGDSALYLCASNPGGGNTEAFFGQGTRLTVV.

This sequence joins TRBV7-2 and TRBJ2-3, with D uncertain. The CDR3 contains 14 residues. Per the germline V gene, CDR1 is SGHTA and CDR2 is FQGNSA. The germline V and J ends were trimmed by 4 bases and 4 bases, with 12 bases remaining between them. The CDR3 region has the DNA TGTGCCAGCAGCTGGCAGGTACAACCAGATACGCAGTATTTT. Its translation is CASSWQVQPDTQYF.

The rearrangement joins TRBV5-4 to TRBJ2-5, with D perhaps matching TRBD1 (5 bases). The V gene lost 4 bases and the J gene lost 3 bases, with 10 bases spanning the gap. Germline V gene lookup returns CDR1 SGHNT and CDR2 YYREEE (reference sequence). CDR3 length: 13 residues. The CDR3 here is CASSTDRKETQYF. The CDR3 region has the DNA TGTGCCAGCAGCACCGACAGAAAAGAGACCCAGTACTTC. Variable domain in full (rest from reference TRBV5-4 and TRBJ2-5): ETGVTQSPTHLIKTRGQQVTLRCSSQSGHNTVSWYQQALGQGPQFIFQYYREEENGRGNFPPRFSGLQFPNYSSELNVNALELDDSALYLCASSTDRKETQYFGPGTRLLVL.

The chain links TRBV6-5 to TRBJ1-4; D is possibly TRBD1 (5 bases). CDR3 size: 15 residues. Germline CDR1 MNHEY, CDR2 SVGAGI. Trimming cost V 6 bases and J 5 bases, with 16 bases left between them. The CDR3 bases are TGTGCCAGCAGCCCCCTTTCAGGGTCAAATGAAAAACTGTTTTTT. Its translation: CASSPLSGSNEKLFF.

The chain has TRBV4-1 and TRBJ1-3, with D perhaps TRBD1 (6 bases). V lost 3 bases and J 0 bases, leaving 15 bases between the germline ends. The CDR3 length is 17 residues. In germline, CDR1 is MGHRA, CDR2 YSYEKL. CDR3 in amino acids: CASSHPTGPTSGNTIYF. CDR3 coding DNA: TGCGCCAGCAGCCACCCGACAGGTCCGACCTCTGGAAACACCATATATTTT.

This rearrangement joins TRBV19 to TRBJ1-4, with 8 bases fitting TRBD1. Germline V gene data show CDR1 as LNHDA and CDR2 as SQIVND (reference sequence). J lost 8 bases, V lost 7 bases, and 12 bases had no gene match. The CDR3 spans 15 residues. CDR3: CASMGAGTGLEKLFF. The CDR3 DNA reads as TGTGCCAGTATGGGGGCCGGGACAGGCCTCGAAAAACTGTTTTTT. Full variable domain (rest looked up from reference TRBV19 and TRBJ1-4): DGGITQSPKYLFRKEGQNVTLSCEQNLNHDAMYWYRQDPGQGLRLIYYSQIVNDFQKGDIAEGYSVSREKKESFPLTVTSAQKNPTAFYLCASMGAGTGLEKLFFGSGTQLSVL.

J is TRBJ2-7 and V is TRBV4-2, with 13 bases matching TRBD2. There are 17 residues in the CDR3. V shed 0 bases and J 2 bases; nucleotides not matched to a gene: 4. Germline lookup yields CDR1 LGHNA and CDR2 YNFKEQ. CDR3: CASSQEETSGGAYEQYF. The CDR3, as DNA: TGTGCCAGCAGCCAAGAGGAAACTAGCGGGGGGGCCTACGAGCAGTACTTC.

The rearrangement links TRBV6-1 to TRBJ1-1, with TRBD1 identical over 10 bases. CDR3 length: 14 amino acids. Germline lookup yields CDR1 MNHNS and CDR2 SASEGT. Trimming cost V 3 bases and J 11 bases; bases outside gene matches: 9. Here the CDR3 reads CASSDDRTGGRAFF. The CDR3, as DNA: TGTGCCAGCAGTGATGACAGGACAGGGGGAAGGGCTTTCTTT.

The genes are TRBV19 and TRBJ1-1, with 8 bases lining up with TRBD1. Trimming at V came to 6 bases and at J to 0 bases, leaving 9 bases not matched to a gene. The CDR3 has 16 residues. Germline V CDR1 and CDR2: LNHDA, SQIVND (reference sequence). CDR3 region: CASRELTGAVNTEAFF. The DNA for the CDR3 is TGTGCCAGTAGAGAGTTGACAGGGGCTGTGAACACTGAAGCTTTCTTT. Full variable domain (rest looked up from reference TRBV19 and TRBJ1-1): DGGITQSPKYLFRKEGQNVTLSCEQNLNHDAMYWYRQDPGQGLRLIYYSQIVNDFQKGDIAEGYSVSREKKESFPLTVTSAQKNPTAFYLCASRELTGAVNTEAFFGQGTRLTVV.

The chain recombines TRBV5-1 with TRBJ1-4; D not resolved. The CDR3 sequence is 14 residues long. Per the germline V gene, CDR1 is SGHRS and CDR2 is YFSETQ. V was trimmed by 2 bases and J by 6 bases, leaving 11 bases between them. The CDR3 DNA follows: TGCGCCAGCAGCTTCGATGGACTTTATGAAAAACTGTTTTTT. Residues: CASSFDGLYEKLFF.

The chain combines TRBV2 with TRBJ2-1; D is uncertain. Trimming left V 5 bases short and J 4 bases short, with 12 bases between. Germline V CDR1 and CDR2: SNHLY, FYNNEI. The CDR3 runs 14 residues. CDR3 sequence reads: CASSSHSPYNEQFF. CDR3 coding DNA: TGTGCCAGCAGTAGTCACAGCCCATACAATGAGCAGTTCTTC.

This rearrangement joins TRBV4-1 to TRBJ2-1, with 8 bases fitting TRBD2. In germline, CDR1 is MGHRA, CDR2 YSYEKL. The V gene end was trimmed by 10 bases and the J gene end by 8 bases; junction bases not matched to a gene: 16. The CDR3 length is 15 residues. The CDR3 here is CATSLRAGVGDEQFF. In DNA, the CDR3 is TGCGCCACCTCCCTTCGAGCGGGGGTAGGGGATGAGCAGTTCTTC.

This clone was seen once. V and J are TRBV9 and TRBJ2-3; 9 nucleotides agree with TRBD1. This CDR3 is built from 16 residues. From germline, CDR1 is SGDLS and CDR2 YYNGEE. J gave up 2 bases and V 4 bases, and 8 bases lay outside the gene matches. The CDR3 loop reads CASSPRDRATTDTQYF. The DNA of the CDR3 is TGTGCCAGCAGCCCTCGGGACAGGGCTACCACAGATACGCAGTATTTT.

The chain's CDR3 is CASSLARTDTQYF. The DNA of the CDR3 is TGTGCCAGCAGCTTAGCGCGGACAGATACGCAGTATTTT. The V gene is TRBV7-2, the J gene TRBJ2-3; D gene unclear. V was trimmed by 0 bases and J by 3 bases, leaving 4 bases between them. Germline V gene data show CDR1 as SGHTA and CDR2 as FQGNSA. The CDR3 is made up of 13 amino acids.

This clone was seen only once. This rearrangement joins TRBV18 to TRBJ1-1; 8 nucleotides align to TRBD1. This CDR3 contains 14 residues. The ends lost 5 bases at V and 5 bases at J; junction bases unmatched: 7. CDR1 is KGHSH and CDR2 is LQKENI in the germline V gene. As DNA, the CDR3 is TGTGCCAGCTCATCTCAGGGGGCGCGAACTGAAGCTTTCTTT. Its protein is CASSSQGARTEAFF.

In this sample, this clone turned up a few times. The genes are TRBV20-1 and TRBJ2-1; D possibly corresponds to TRBD1 (6 bases). The CDR3 sequence is 12 residues long. The germline CDR1 and CDR2 sequences are DFQATT and SNEGSKA (reference sequence). V gave up 3 bases and J gave up 4 bases, with 7 bases separating them. For the CDR3, the DNA is TGCAGTGCTAGTAGGGGGTACAATGAGCAGTTCTTC. It specifies CSASRGYNEQFF.

A single count supports this clone. The chain couples TRBV5-5 to TRBJ2-1; weak D call: TRBD1 (5 bases). Between the trimmed V and J ends, which lost 4 bases and 0 bases, there was a span of 11 bases. CDR3 length equals 15 residues. The germline gives CDR1 SGHKS, CDR2 YYEKEE (reference sequence). In DNA form, the CDR3 reads TGTGCCAGCAGCACAGGACGGAGCTCCTACAATGAGCAGTTCTTC. The encoded protein is CASSTGRSSYNEQFF.

The chain is built from TRBV14 and TRBJ1-1, with 9 bases aligning to TRBD1. V gave up 5 bases and J gave up 5 bases; unmatched junction bases: 6. Germline V lookup: CDR1 SGHDN, CDR2 FVKESK. The CDR3 has 14 residues. CDR3 loop: CASSSQGAGTEAFF. As DNA, the CDR3 is TGTGCCAGCAGCTCACAGGGGGCGGGAACTGAAGCTTTCTTT.

This chain uses TRBV28 with TRBJ2-3; 10 bases line up with TRBD2. The CDR3 has 15 amino acids. With 6 bases clipped from V and 1 base from J, the junction kept 4 bases outside the gene matches. The germline V gene encodes CDR1 MDHEN and CDR2 SYDVKM. The CDR3 sequence: CASSSSGRGTDTQYF. For the CDR3, the DNA is TGTGCCAGCAGCTCTAGCGGGAGAGGCACAGATACGCAGTATTTT.

The V gene is TRBV6-5, the J gene TRBJ1-2; D is unresolved. The CDR3 runs 13 residues. V lost 2 bases and J lost 3, with 7 bases in between. Germline lookup yields CDR1 MNHEY and CDR2 SVGAGI. CDR3 protein: CASSYEGDYGYTF. CDR3 DNA: TGTGCCAGCAGTTACGAGGGCGACTATGGCTACACCTTC.

The chain is built from TRBV7-3 and TRBJ1-1; 9 positions agree with TRBD1. The V segment lost 0 bases and the J segment 5 bases; nucleotides outside the gene matches: 4. The CDR3 contains 15 residues. Germline CDR1 SGHTA, CDR2 FQGTGA. The CDR3 DNA sequence: TGTGCCAGCAGCTTAACTGGACAGGGGAGGACTGAAGCTTTCTTT. Translated, it gives CASSLTGQGRTEAFF.

This clone has only a few counts. This chain joins TRBV27 and TRBJ2-1; 7 nucleotides line up with TRBD2. Germline lookup yields CDR1 MNHEY and CDR2 SMNVEV (reference sequence). After removal of 4 bases from V and 10 bases from J, the junction contained 4 bases not matched to a gene. The CDR3 contains 12 residues. CDR3 residues: CASSSTSREQFF. The CDR3, as DNA: TGTGCCAGCAGTTCGACTAGCCGGGAGCAGTTCTTC.

The rearrangement joins TRBV30 to TRBJ1-1, with unresolved D. The CDR3 has 12 amino acids. Per germline, CDR1 GTSNPN and CDR2 SVGIG (reference sequence). V was shortened by 0 bases and J by 3 bases, with 5 bases between the two germline ends. In DNA form, the CDR3 reads TGTGCCTGGAGTGTGGAGCACACTGAAGCTTTCTTT. It encodes CAWSVEHTEAFF.

This chain uses TRBV5-1 with TRBJ2-5; 12 bases align to TRBD1. This CDR3 spans 16 amino acids. V lost 1 base and J lost 4; bases outside the gene matches: 5. Germline-derived CDR1 and CDR2 are SGHRS and YFSETQ. The CDR3 reads CASSLRGQGARETQYF. DNA for the CDR3: TGCGCCAGCAGCTTGCGGGGACAGGGGGCTCGAGAGACCCAGTACTTC.

The chain is built from TRBV28 and TRBJ2-4; tentatively, D is TRBD2 (6 bases). This CDR3 region has 14 residues. Germline V gives CDR1 MDHEN, CDR2 SYDVKM. V gave up 9 bases and J gave up 7 bases, with 19 bases separating them. CDR3 DNA: TGTGCCAGTTGGGGGGTGGGGATTCGGAACATTCAGTACTTC. It yields the protein CASWGVGIRNIQYF.

This sequence joins TRBV2 and TRBJ1-6, with D possibly matching TRBD1 (5 bases). CDR1 is SNHLY, CDR2 FYNNEI, per germline. V gave up 3 bases and J gave up 10 bases, with 13 bases separating them. The CDR3 loop spans 14 amino acids. CDR3: CASSDGGGFSPLHF. CDR3 sequence (DNA): TGTGCCAGCAGTGACGGGGGGGGATTCTCACCCCTCCACTTT.

V usage is TRBV13 and J usage is TRBJ2-7; a possible D gene is TRBD2 (6 bases). The CDR3 sequence is 15 residues long. Germline V CDR1 and CDR2: PRHDT, FYEKMQ (reference sequence). V dropped 5 bases and J dropped 1 base, with 15 bases sitting between them. CDR3 residues: CASSRGGGSSYEQYF. The CDR3 coding sequence is TGTGCCAGCAGCCGTGGGGGAGGCTCTTCCTACGAGCAGTACTTC. Complete variable domain (other parts from reference TRBV13 and TRBJ2-7): AAGVIQSPRHLIKEKRETATLKCYPIPRHDTVYWYQQGPGQDPQFLISFYEKMQSDKGSIPDRFSAQQFSDYHSELNMSSLELGDSALYFCASSRGGGSSYEQYFGPGTRLTVT.

The chain recombines TRBV4-1 with TRBJ1-1; D is perhaps TRBD1 (6 bases). The CDR3 is 14 amino acids. Germline-derived CDR1 and CDR2 are MGHRA and YSYEKL. The germline V and J ends were trimmed by 4 bases and 10 bases, with 19 bases remaining between them. The CDR3 bases are TGCGCCAGCAGCCTCGGGACAAGAGGGGGAAGAGCTTTCTTT. The encoded protein is CASSLGTRGGRAFF.

Here the CDR3 reads CASSGQTNTEAFF. The CDR3 DNA reads as TGTGCCAGCAGCGGACAGACGAACACTGAAGCTTTCTTT. The chain uses TRBV12-3 or TRBV12-4 and TRBJ1-1; tentative D call: TRBD1 (6 bases). This CDR3 comprises 13 residues. Trimming took 6 bases from V and 1 from J, leaving 9 bases between them.

The rearrangement joins TRBV12-3 or TRBV12-4 to TRBJ1-5; D uncertain. V lost 6 bases to trimming and J lost 7 bases, with 13 bases between them. This CDR3 is built from 13 residues. CDR3: CASSNTPYQPQHF. The CDR3 DNA sequence: TGTGCCAGCAGCAACACCCCGTACCAGCCCCAGCATTTT.